These 9 T cell receptor beta chains were all obtained from the same sample, sequenced in a study of shared clonotypes between healthy human individuals (TCRdb year 2020). Library construction relied on the immunoSEQ multiplex PCR assay. Imported from immuneACCESS, the table was reduced by TCRdb to in-frame sequences with V and J called. These copies leave out some clones; in studies compared against another copy, an unresolved V gene accounts for under half, and the cause of the remainder is not known. The sample table shows more than 2 million clones, and roughly 95% are seen once. The top ten hold 0.1% to 0.15% of the sample. Sequenced input: naive CD4+ T cells sorted from blood. The cell subset or site label, read with the paper, signifies: CD45RA+ positively selected. The receptor set was obtained from a man younger than 30 in good health.

This rearrangement joins TRBV6-5 to TRBJ2-7; D is perhaps TRBD1 or TRBD2 (5 bases each). The CDR3 spans 15 residues. Germline CDR1 MNHEY, CDR2 SVGAGI. V lost 6 bases and J 0 bases, leaving 15 bases between the germline ends. CDR3: CASRSRGAPSYEQYF. The CDR3 DNA is TGTGCCAGCAGGAGCCGAGGGGCACCCTCCTACGAGCAGTACTTC.

This clone showed up just once. This sample includes further DNA sequences coding for the same CDR3. J is TRBJ2-1 and V is TRBV10-3; D possibly corresponds to TRBD2 (6 bases). The CDR3 consists of 15 residues. Per germline, CDR1 ENHRY and CDR2 SYGVKD. The V end lost 2 bases, the J end lost 0 bases, and 8 bases lay between the germline ends. CDR3 sequence reads: CAISEGGSSYNEQFF. The CDR3 coding sequence is TGTGCCATCAGTGAGGGGGGGAGCTCCTACAATGAGCAGTTCTTC.

This chain connects TRBV6-1 to TRBJ2-4, with D perhaps matching TRBD2 (5 bases). Per germline, CDR1 MNHNS and CDR2 SASEGT. The CDR3 is made up of 13 amino acids. Trimming removed 7 bases from V and 9 bases from J, with 16 bases in between. The CDR3 region is CASNLEVSGIQYF. The CDR3 nucleotides are TGTGCCAGCAATTTGGAGGTTTCGGGCATTCAGTACTTC.

The chain joins TRBV5-1 to TRBJ2-5, with D possibly being TRBD1 or TRBD2 (6 bases each). Germline V gene sequence: CDR1 SGHRS, CDR2 YFSETQ. Trimming left V 3 bases short and J 3 bases short, with 15 bases between. The CDR3 sequence is 15 residues long. CDR3 nucleotides: TGCGCCAGCAGCTGGCGAGGGGGGAAGGAAGAGACCCAGTACTTC. Protein: CASSWRGGKEETQYF.

About this clone: The identical CDR3 is also encoded by other nucleotide sequences in the sample. The chain uses TRBV6-5 and TRBJ2-5; TRBD1 aligns across 8 bases. The germline V gene encodes CDR1 MNHEY and CDR2 SVGAGI. V was clipped by 2 bases and J by 5 bases; unmatched bases: 4. The CDR3 is 14 amino acids. The CDR3 DNA reads TGTGCCAGCAGTTACCGGACAGGGTGGGAGACCCAGTACTTC. It specifies CASSYRTGWETQYF.

The chain uses TRBV6-5 and TRBJ1-1, with a possible D match to TRBD1 (6 bases). V lost 0 bases to trimming and J lost 4 bases, with 9 bases between them. Per the germline V gene, CDR1 is MNHEY and CDR2 is SVGAGI. This CDR3 spans 14 amino acids. CDR3 coding DNA: TGTGCCAGCAGTTACTCTGAAGGGGGCACTGAAGCTTTCTTT. Translating it yields CASSYSEGGTEAFF.

About this clone: This CDR3 is also generated by other DNA sequences in the sample. V is TRBV6-5 and J is TRBJ2-3, with D perhaps assigned TRBD1 or TRBD2 (6 bases each). The V end lost 6 bases, the J end lost 6 bases, and 7 bases lay between the germline ends. Germline loops: CDR1 MNHEY, CDR2 SVGAGI. The CDR3 extends over 11 amino acids. The CDR3, as DNA: TGTGCCAGCAGAGGGGGGGATACGCAGTATTTT. As protein: CASRGGDTQYF.

The CDR3: CASNGGSYTDTQYF. CDR3 nucleotides: TGTGCCAGCAACGGCGGGAGCTACACAGATACGCAGTATTTT. J is TRBJ2-3 and V is TRBV9; 7 positions agree with TRBD2. In germline, CDR1 is SGDLS, CDR2 YYNGEE. The CDR3 has 14 residues. After removal of 6 bases from V and 2 bases from J, the junction contained 6 bases not matched to a gene. Based on the CDR3 plus reference TRBV9 and TRBJ2-3, the full variable domain is DSGVTQTPKHLITATGQRVTLRCSPRSGDLSVYWYQQSLDQGLQFLIQYYNGEERAKGNILERFSAQQFPDLHSELNLSSLELGDSALYFCASNGGSYTDTQYFGPGTRLTVL.

The rearrangement links TRBV28 to TRBJ1-1; perhaps TRBD1 as D (5 bases). Germline assignment: CDR1 MDHEN and CDR2 SYDVKM. Trimming took off 2 bases at V and 7 bases at J, with 8 bases between the two ends. The CDR3 loop spans 12 amino acids. Written as DNA, the CDR3 is TGTGCCAGCAGTTTACTGGGGCGTGAAGCTTTCTTT. As protein: CASSLLGREAFF.